The T cell receptor beta chain under discussion was sequenced for a study of T cells after yellow fever vaccination. Study-level points and caveats: Although the secondary response was weaker, it peaked faster, at day 5 versus 15. A small proportion of clonotypes was detected in both the CD4 and CD8 compartments. Primary-vaccination clones mostly resurfaced post-booster (about 96% CD4, about 87% CD8).

Each CDR3 protein gets one entry after TCRdb re-called the 5' RACE reads with MiXCR. There are fewer than 350,000 distinct CDR3 sequences in the sample; 8.7% occur only once, and over 15% lies in the top ten. Germline CDR1 is MNHEY and CDR2 is SMNVEV (reference sequence). This CDR3 region has 15 residues. The junction had 9 bases not matched to a gene; V was cut back by 5 bases and J by 4 bases. This clonotype was seen only a few times. Its antigen is not identified. The rearrangement joins TRBV27 to TRBJ2-5; 8 nucleotides match TRBD1. This receptor was identified in a man aged 18 to 29 who received the YFV17D yellow fever vaccine. Source: PBMCs, taken on the day of the first yellow fever vaccination. DNA of the CDR3: TGTGCCAGCAGTCTAGACAGACAGGGGTTAGAGACCCAGTACTTC. The encoded protein is CASSLDRQGLETQYF.